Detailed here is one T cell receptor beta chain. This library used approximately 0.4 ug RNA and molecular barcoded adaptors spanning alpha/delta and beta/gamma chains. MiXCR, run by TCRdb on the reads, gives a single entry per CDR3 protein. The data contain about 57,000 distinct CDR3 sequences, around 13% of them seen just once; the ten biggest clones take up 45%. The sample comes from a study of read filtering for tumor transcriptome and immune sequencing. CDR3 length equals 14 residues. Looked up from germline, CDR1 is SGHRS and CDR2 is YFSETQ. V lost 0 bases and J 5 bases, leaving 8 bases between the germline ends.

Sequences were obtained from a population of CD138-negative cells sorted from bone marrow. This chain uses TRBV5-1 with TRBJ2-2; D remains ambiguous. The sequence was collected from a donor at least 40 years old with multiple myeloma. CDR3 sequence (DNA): TGCGCCAGCAGCTTGGATCTACCTACCGGGGAGCTGTTTTTT. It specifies CASSLDLPTGELFF.